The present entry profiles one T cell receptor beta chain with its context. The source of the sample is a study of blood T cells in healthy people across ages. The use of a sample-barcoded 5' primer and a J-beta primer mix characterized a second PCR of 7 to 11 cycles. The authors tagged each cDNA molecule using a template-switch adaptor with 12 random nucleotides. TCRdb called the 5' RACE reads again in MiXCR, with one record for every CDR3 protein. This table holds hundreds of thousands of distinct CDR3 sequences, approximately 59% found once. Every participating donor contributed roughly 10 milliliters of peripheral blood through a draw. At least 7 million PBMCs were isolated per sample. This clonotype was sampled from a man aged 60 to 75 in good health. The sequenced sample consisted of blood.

The CDR3 sequence is CASSSRLAHQGDEQFF. In DNA form, the CDR3 reads TGCGCCAGCAGCTCCAGACTAGCCCATCAGGGGGATGAGCAGTTCTTC. The chain recombines TRBV4-1 with TRBJ2-1, with D perhaps matching TRBD1 or TRBD2 (7 bases each). Germline CDR1 is MGHRA and CDR2 is YSYEKL. The length of the CDR3 is 16 residues. The V end was cut by 5 bases, the J end by 8 bases, with 22 bases between.